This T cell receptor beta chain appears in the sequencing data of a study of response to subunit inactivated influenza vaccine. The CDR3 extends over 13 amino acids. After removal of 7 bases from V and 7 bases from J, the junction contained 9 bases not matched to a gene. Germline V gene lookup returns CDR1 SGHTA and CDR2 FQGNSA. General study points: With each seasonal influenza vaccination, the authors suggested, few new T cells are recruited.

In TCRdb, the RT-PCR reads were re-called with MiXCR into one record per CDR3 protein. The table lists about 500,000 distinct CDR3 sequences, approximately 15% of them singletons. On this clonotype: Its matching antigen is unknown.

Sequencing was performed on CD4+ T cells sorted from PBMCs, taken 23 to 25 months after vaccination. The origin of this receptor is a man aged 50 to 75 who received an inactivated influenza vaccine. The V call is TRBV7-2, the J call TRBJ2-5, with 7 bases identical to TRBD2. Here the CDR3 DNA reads TGTGCCAGCAACCGACCCGGGGGGATGACCCAGTACTTC. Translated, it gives CASNRPGGMTQYF.